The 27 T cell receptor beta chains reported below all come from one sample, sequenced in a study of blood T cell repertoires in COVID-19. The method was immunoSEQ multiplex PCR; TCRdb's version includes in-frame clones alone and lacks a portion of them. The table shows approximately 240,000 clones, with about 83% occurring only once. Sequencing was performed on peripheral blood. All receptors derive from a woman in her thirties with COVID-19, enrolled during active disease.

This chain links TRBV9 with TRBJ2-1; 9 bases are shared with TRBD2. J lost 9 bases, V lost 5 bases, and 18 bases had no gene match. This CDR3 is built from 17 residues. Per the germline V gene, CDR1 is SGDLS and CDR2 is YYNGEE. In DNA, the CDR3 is TGTGCCAGCAGTCGCAACTTCGGAGCGGGAGGAACGCGTGAGCAGTTCTTC. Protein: CASSRNFGAGGTREQFF.

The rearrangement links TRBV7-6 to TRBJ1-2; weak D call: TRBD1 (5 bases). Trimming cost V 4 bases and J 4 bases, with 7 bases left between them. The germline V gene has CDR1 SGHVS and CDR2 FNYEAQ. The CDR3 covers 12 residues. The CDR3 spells CASSSGGYGYTF. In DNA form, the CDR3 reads TGTGCCAGCAGCTCCGGGGGCTATGGCTACACCTTC.

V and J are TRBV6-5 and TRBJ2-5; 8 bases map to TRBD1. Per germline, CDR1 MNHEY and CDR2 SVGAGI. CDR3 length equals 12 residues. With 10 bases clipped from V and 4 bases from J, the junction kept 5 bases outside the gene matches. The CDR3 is CATKTGAETQYF. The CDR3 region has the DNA TGTGCCACCAAGACAGGGGCAGAGACCCAGTACTTC.

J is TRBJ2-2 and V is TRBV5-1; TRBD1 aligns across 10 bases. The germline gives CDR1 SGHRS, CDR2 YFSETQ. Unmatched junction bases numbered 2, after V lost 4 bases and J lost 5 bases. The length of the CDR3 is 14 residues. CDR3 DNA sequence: TGCGCCAGCAGCCGGGACAGGGGAACCGGGGAGCTGTTTTTT. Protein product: CASSRDRGTGELFF. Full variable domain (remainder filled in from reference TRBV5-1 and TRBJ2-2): KAGVTQTPRYLIKTRGQQVTLSCSPISGHRSVSWYQQTPGQGLQFLFEYFSETQRNKGNFPGRFSGRQFSNSRSEMNVSTLELGDSALYLCASSRDRGTGELFFGEGSRLTVL.

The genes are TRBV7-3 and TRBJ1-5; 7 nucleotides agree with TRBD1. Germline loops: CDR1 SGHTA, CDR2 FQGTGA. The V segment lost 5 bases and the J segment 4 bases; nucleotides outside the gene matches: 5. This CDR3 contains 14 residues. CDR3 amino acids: CASSLTGTNQPQHF. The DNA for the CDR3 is TGTGCCAGCAGCCTGACAGGGACTAATCAGCCCCAGCATTTT.

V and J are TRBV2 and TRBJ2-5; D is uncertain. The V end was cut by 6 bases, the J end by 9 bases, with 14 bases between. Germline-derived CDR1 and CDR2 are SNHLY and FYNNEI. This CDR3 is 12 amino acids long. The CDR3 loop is CASSERGWAQYF. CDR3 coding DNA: TGTGCCAGCAGCGAGAGAGGTTGGGCCCAGTACTTC.

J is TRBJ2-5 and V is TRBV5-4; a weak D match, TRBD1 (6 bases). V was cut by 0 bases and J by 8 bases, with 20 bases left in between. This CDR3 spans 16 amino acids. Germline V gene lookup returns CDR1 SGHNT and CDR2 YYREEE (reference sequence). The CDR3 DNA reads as TGTGCCAGCAGCTTGGTCCAGGGGACGGGGTGGGCTACCCAGTACTTC. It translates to CASSLVQGTGWATQYF.

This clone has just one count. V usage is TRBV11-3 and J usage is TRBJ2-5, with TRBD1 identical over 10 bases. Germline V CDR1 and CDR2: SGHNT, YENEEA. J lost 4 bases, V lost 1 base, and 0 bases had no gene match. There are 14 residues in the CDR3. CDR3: CASSLGTGGETQYF. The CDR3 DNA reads TGTGCCAGCAGCTTAGGGACAGGGGGAGAGACCCAGTACTTC.

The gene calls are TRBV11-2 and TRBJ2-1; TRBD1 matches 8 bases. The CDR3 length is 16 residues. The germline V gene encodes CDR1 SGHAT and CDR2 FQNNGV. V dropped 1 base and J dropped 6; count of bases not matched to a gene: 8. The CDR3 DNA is TGTGCCAGCAGCTTAGTGCAGGGGGCATTCCCCAATGAGCAGTTCTTC. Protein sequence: CASSLVQGAFPNEQFF.

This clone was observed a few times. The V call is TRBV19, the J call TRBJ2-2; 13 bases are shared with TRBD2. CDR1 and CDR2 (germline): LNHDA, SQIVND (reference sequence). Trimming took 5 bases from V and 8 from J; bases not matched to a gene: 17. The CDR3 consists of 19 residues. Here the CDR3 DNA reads TGTGCCAGTAGTGGGTCCCTCGGACTAGCGGGGGCTGGAGGAGGGGAGCTGTTTTTT. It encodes CASSGSLGLAGAGGGELFF.

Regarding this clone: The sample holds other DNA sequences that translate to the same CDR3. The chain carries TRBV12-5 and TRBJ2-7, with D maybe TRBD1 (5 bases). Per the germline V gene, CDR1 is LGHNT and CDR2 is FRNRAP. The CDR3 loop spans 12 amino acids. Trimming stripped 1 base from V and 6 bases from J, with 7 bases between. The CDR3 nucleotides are TGTGCTAGTGGTTTGGATACAGGCGAGCAGTACTTC. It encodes CASGLDTGEQYF.

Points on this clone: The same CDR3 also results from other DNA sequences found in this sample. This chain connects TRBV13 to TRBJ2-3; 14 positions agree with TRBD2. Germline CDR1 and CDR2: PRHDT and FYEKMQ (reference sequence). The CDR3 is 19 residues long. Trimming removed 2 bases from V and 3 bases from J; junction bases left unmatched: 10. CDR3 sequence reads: CASSLWGTSGGRETDTQYF. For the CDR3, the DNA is TGTGCCAGCAGCTTATGGGGGACTAGCGGGGGTCGGGAGACAGATACGCAGTATTTT.

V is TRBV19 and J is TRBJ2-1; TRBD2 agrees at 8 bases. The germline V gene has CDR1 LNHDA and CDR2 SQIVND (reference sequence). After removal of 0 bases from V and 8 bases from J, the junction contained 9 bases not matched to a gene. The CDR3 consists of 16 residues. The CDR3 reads CASSIELAGVMDEQFF. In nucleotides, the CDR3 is TGTGCCAGTAGTATAGAGCTAGCGGGTGTAATGGATGAGCAGTTCTTC.

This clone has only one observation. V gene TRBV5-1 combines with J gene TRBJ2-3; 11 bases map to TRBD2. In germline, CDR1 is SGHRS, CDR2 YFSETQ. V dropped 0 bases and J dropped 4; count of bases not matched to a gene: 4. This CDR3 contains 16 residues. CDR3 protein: CASSLELAGEADTQYF. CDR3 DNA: TGCGCCAGCAGCTTGGAACTAGCGGGGGAAGCAGATACGCAGTATTTT. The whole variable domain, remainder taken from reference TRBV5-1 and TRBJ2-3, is KAGVTQTPRYLIKTRGQQVTLSCSPISGHRSVSWYQQTPGQGLQFLFEYFSETQRNKGNFPGRFSGRQFSNSRSEMNVSTLELGDSALYLCASSLELAGEADTQYFGPGTRLTVL.

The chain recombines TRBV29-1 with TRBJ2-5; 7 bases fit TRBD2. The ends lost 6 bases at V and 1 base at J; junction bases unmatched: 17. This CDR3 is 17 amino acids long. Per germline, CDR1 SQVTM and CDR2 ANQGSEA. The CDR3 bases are TGCAGCGTGTATGGACTAGGTCAGCGGCGGTCCCAAGAGACCCAGTACTTC. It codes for CSVYGLGQRRSQETQYF.

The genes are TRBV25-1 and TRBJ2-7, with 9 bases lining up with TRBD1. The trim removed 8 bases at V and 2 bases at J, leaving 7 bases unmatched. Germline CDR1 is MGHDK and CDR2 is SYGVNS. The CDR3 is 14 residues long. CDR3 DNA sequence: TGTGCCAGCCAGGGACAGGGACCCACCTACGAGCAGTACTTC. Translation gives CASQGQGPTYEQYF.

The CDR3 sequence: CSVEGLAGGYEQYF. CDR3 in DNA: TGCAGCGTTGAAGGGCTAGCGGGAGGCTACGAGCAGTACTTC. The rearrangement links TRBV29-1 to TRBJ2-7; 11 bases match TRBD2. Germline V gene data show CDR1 as SQVTM and CDR2 as ANQGSEA. V gave up 1 base and J gave up 3 bases; unmatched junction bases: 2. The CDR3 contains 14 residues.

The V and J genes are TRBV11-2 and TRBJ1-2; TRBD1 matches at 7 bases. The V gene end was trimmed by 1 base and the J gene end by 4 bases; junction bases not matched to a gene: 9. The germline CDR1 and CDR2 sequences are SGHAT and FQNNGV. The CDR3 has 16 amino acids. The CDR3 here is CASSLVRGTGFYGYTF. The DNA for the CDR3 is TGTGCCAGCAGCTTAGTCAGGGGGACCGGATTCTATGGCTACACCTTC.

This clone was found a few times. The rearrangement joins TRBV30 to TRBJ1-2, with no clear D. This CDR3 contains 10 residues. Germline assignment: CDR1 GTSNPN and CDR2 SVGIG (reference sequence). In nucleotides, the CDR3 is TGTGCTGTCGAAGGAGGGGGCTACACCTTC. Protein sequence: CAVEGGGYTF.

CDR3 sequence: CASSLDRNNEQFF. The CDR3 DNA reads TGTGCCAGCAGCCTCGACAGAAACAATGAGCAGTTCTTC. This sequence joins TRBV13 and TRBJ2-1; perhaps TRBD1 as D (5 bases). The CDR3 covers 13 residues. V shed 5 bases and J shed 5 bases, with 10 bases lying between them. Germline CDR1 reads PRHDT; CDR2 reads FYEKMQ (reference sequence).

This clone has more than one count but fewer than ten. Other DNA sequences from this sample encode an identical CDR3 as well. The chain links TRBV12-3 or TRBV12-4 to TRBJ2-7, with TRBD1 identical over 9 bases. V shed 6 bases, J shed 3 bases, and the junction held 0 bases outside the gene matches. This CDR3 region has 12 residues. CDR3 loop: CASRDRGYEQYF. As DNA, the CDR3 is TGTGCCAGCAGGGACAGGGGCTACGAGCAGTACTTC.

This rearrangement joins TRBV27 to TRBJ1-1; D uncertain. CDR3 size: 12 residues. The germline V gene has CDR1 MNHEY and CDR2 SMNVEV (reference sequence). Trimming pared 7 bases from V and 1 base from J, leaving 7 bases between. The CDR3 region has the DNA TGTGCCAGCATGAGAAAGAACACTGAAGCTTTCTTT. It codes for CASMRKNTEAFF.

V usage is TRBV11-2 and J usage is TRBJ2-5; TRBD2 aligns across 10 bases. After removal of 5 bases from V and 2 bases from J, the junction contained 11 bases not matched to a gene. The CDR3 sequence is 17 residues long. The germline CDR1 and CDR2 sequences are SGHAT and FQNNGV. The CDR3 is CASSPRGSGRVQETQYF. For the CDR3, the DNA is TGTGCCAGCAGCCCCCGTGGAAGCGGGAGGGTACAAGAGACCCAGTACTTC.

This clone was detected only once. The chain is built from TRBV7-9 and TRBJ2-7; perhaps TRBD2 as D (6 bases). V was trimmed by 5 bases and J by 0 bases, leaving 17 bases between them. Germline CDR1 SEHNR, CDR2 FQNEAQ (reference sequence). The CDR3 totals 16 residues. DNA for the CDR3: TGTGCCAGCAGCCCTACGCCCGGGACTTCCTCCTACGAGCAGTACTTC. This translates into CASSPTPGTSSYEQYF.

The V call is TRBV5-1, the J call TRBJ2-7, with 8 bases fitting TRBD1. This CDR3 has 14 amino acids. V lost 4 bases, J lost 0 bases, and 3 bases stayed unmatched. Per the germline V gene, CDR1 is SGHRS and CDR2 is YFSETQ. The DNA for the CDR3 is TGCGCCAGCAGCCGGGACAGGAGCTCCTACGAGCAGTACTTC. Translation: CASSRDRSSYEQYF.

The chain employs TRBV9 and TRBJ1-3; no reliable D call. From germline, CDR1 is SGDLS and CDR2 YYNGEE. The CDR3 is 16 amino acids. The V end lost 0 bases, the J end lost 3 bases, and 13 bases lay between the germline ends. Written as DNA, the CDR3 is TGTGCCAGCAGCGTAGCTACGGAGGGTAGTGGAAACACCATATATTTT. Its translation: CASSVATEGSGNTIYF.

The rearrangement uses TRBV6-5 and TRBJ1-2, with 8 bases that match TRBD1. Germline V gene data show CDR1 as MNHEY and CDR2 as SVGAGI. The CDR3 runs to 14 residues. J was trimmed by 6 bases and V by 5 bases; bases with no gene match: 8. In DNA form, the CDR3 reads TGTGCCAGCAGTCTCGGACAGGGAAGGGATGGCTACACCTTC. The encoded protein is CASSLGQGRDGYTF.